This TCR beta chain was profiled in a study of blood T cell repertoires in COVID-19. Study overall: COVID-19 samples collected from the United States, Italy and Spain covered acute and convalescent phases. In each case, the material was cDNA or gDNA derived from T cells, B-cell-depleted T cells, or PBMCs.

Original data processing: Amplified reference gene primers provided the basis for estimating nucleated cell counts. Method: immunoSEQ multiplex PCR; TCRdb's copy keeps in-frame clones and lacks some. The DNA gave D and trimming, while V, J and clone size come from that table. Counted here are 110,000 to 150,000 clones, 60% to 85% occurring once; the ten biggest clones make up 8.6%. The CDR3 extends over 12 amino acids. Germline CDR1 is SGHAT and CDR2 is FQNNGV. V dropped 5 bases and J dropped 6 bases, with 9 bases sitting between them. This clonotype was sampled from a man aged 50 or older with active or convalescent COVID-19. The sequencing input was peripheral blood. The chain links TRBV11-2 to TRBJ2-3; no clear D gene. The DNA of the CDR3 is TGTGCCAGCAGCCCAACTTGGGATACGCAGTATTTT. This sequence encodes CASSPTWDTQYF.